The text below deals with one TCR beta chain. Its cognate antigen is unknown. The study ran its PCR with 60 Vbeta and 13 Jbeta primers. This table comes from immunoSEQ multiplex PCR, and its TCRdb copy is limited to in-frame clones, with some not included. The sample lists around 230,000 clones, 80% to 90% seen once, with around 0.22% in the top ten. This CDR3 spans 12 amino acids. The germline V and J ends were trimmed by 7 bases and 1 base, with 10 bases remaining between them. Germline CDR1 is GTSNPN and CDR2 is SVGIG (reference sequence). The sample comes from a study of cytomegalovirus exposure and HLA in healthy donors. Whole-study results and caveats: An analysis was carried out later, and it reportedly showed fewer N-insertions in an Asian-associated ancestry cluster than the 666-donor mean. A later analysis linked a missense variant in DCLRE1C to the trimming of TCR beta V and J genes.

Each of the donors was a healthy bone marrow donor. The chain uses TRBV30 and TRBJ1-1; a weak D match, TRBD1 (6 bases). Sequencing used PBMCs. This clonotype was obtained from a girl aged 2 to 9 in good health and CMV-seronegative. This chain's CDR3 is CALQGANTEAFF. For the CDR3, the DNA is TGTGCCTTACAGGGAGCGAACACTGAAGCTTTCTTT.